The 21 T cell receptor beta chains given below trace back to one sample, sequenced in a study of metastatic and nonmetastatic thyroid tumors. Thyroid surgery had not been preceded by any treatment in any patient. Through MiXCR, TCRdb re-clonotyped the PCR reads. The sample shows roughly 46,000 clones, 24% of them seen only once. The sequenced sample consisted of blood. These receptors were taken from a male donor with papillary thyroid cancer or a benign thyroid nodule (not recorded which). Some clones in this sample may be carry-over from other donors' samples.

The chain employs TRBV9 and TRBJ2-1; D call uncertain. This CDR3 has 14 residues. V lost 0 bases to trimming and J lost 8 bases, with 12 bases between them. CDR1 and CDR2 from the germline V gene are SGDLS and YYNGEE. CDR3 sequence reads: CASSVEGDWDEQFF. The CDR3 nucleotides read TGTGCCAGCAGCGTAGAAGGAGACTGGGATGAGCAGTTCTTC.

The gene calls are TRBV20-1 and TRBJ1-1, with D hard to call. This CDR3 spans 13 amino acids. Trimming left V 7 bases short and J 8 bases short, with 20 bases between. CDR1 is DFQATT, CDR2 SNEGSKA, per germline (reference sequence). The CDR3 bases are TGCAGTGGTTCGGAGGGCTCCGTTCCCGAAGCTTTCTTT. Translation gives CSGSEGSVPEAFF.

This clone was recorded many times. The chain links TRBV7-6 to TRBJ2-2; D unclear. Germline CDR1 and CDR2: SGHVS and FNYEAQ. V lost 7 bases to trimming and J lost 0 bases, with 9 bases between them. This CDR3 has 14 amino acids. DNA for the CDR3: TGTGCCAGCAACCCGACCCCGAACACCGGGGAGCTGTTTTTT. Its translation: CASNPTPNTGELFF.

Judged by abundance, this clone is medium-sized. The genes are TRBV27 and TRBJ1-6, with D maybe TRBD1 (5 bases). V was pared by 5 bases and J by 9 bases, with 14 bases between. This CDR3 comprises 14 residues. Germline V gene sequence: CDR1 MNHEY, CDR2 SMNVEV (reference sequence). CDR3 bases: TGTGCCAGCAGTCTAAACCTCGGGGCTTCACCCCTCCACTTT. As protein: CASSLNLGASPLHF.

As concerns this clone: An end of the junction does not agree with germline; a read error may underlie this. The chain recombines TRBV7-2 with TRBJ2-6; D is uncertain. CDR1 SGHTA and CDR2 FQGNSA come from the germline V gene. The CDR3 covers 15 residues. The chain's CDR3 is CSSSRAASGANVLTF. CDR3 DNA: TGTTCCAGCAGCCGGGCGGCCTCTGGGGCCAACGTCCTGACTTTC.

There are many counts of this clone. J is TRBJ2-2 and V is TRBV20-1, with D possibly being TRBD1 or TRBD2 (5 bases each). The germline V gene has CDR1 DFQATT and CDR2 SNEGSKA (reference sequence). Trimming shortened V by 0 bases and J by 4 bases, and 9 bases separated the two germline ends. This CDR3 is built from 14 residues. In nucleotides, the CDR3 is TGCAGTGCTAGAGATCCGAGGGGCACCGGGGAGCTGTTTTTT. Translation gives CSARDPRGTGELFF.

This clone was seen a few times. CDR3 region: CASSLADETYEQYF. The CDR3 nucleotides read TGTGCCAGCAGTTTAGCGGACGAAACCTACGAGCAGTACTTC. The rearrangement links TRBV28 to TRBJ2-7; D uncertain. This CDR3 has 14 residues. Germline lookup yields CDR1 MDHEN and CDR2 SYDVKM. V lost 2 bases, J lost 2 bases, and 10 bases lay in between.

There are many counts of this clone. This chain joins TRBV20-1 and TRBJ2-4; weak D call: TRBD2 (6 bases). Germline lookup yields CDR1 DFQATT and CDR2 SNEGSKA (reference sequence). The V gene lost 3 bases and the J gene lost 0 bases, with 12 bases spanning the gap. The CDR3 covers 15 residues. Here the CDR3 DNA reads TGCAGTGCTAGTCAACGGGGACTAGCCAAAAACATTCAGTACTTC. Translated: CSASQRGLAKNIQYF.

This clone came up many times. Written as DNA, the CDR3 is TGTGCCAGCAGCTCATCGACAGGGTTAGACGAGCAGTACTTC. This sequence encodes CASSSSTGLDEQYF. The genes are TRBV7-3 and TRBJ2-7; 7 bases are shared with TRBD1. The J segment lost 5 bases and the V segment lost 4 bases, leaving 8 bases of the junction unmatched. The CDR3 length is 14 residues. Germline V CDR1 and CDR2: SGHTA, FQGTGA.

This CDR3 reads CASSADRGGYEQYV. CDR3 coding DNA: TGTGCCAGCAGTGCCGACAGGGGAGGTTACGAGCAGTACGTC. V and J are TRBV6-1 and TRBJ2-7; TRBD1 matches 8 bases. V dropped 4 bases and J dropped 4; count of bases not matched to a gene: 6. The CDR3 extends over 14 amino acids. Per germline, CDR1 MNHNS and CDR2 SASEGT.

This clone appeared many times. CDR3 sequence: CASRVLAGRTDTQYF. For the CDR3, the DNA is TGTGCCAGCAGGGTACTAGCGGGGCGCACAGATACGCAGTATTTT. The chain carries TRBV2 and TRBJ2-3; 10 bases map to TRBD2. The CDR3 has 15 residues. J lost 1 base, V lost 6 bases, and 4 bases had no gene match. Germline V lookup: CDR1 SNHLY, CDR2 FYNNEI. The full variable domain, completed using reference TRBV2 and TRBJ2-3, is EPEVTQTPSHQVTQMGQEVILRCVPISNHLYFYWYRQILGQKVEFLVSFYNNEISEKSEIFDDQFSVERPDGSNFTLKIRSTKLEDSAMYFCASRVLAGRTDTQYFGPGTRLTVL.

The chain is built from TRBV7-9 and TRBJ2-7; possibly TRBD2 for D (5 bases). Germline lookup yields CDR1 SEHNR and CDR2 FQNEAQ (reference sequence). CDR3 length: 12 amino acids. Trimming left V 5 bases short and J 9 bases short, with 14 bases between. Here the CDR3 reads CASSPPWGVQYF. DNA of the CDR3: TGTGCCAGCAGCCCCCCCTGGGGAGTGCAGTACTTC.

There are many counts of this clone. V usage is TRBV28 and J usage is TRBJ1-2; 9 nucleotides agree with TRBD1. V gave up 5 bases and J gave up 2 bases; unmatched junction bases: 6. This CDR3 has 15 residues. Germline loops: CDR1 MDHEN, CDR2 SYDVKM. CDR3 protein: CASSTPGQGNYGYTF. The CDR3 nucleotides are TGTGCCAGCAGTACGCCCGGACAGGGGAACTATGGCTACACCTTC.

For the CDR3, the DNA is TGTGCCAGCAGCTCGTCCCCGGGACTAGAGCAGTACTTC. Translation gives CASSSSPGLEQYF. This chain connects TRBV7-8 to TRBJ2-7; TRBD2 matches 7 bases. Germline assignment: CDR1 SGHVS and CDR2 FQNEAQ. V trimming: 4 bases; J trimming: 7 bases; junction bases outside the gene matches: 7. This CDR3 is built from 13 residues.

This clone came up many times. This chain's CDR3 is CASSLMTGWGYTF. CDR3 nucleotides: TGTGCCAGTAGTTTGATGACAGGCTGGGGCTACACCTTC. The genes are TRBV19 and TRBJ1-2; possibly TRBD1 for D (6 bases). V shed 5 bases and J shed 8 bases, with 15 bases lying between them. The CDR3 runs to 13 residues. Germline V gene sequence: CDR1 LNHDA, CDR2 SQIVND (reference sequence).

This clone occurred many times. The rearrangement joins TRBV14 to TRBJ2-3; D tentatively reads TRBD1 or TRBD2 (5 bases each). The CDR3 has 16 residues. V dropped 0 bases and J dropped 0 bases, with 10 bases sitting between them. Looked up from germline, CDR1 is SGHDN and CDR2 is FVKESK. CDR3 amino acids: CASSQENGASTDTQYF. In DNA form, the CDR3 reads TGTGCCAGCAGCCAAGAGAACGGGGCCAGCACAGATACGCAGTATTTT.

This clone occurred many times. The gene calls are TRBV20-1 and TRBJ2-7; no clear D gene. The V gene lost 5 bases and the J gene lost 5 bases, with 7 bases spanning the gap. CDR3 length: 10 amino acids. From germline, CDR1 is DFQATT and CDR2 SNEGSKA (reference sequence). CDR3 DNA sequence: TGCAGTGCTGCACAGCACGAGCAGTACTTC. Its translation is CSAAQHEQYF.

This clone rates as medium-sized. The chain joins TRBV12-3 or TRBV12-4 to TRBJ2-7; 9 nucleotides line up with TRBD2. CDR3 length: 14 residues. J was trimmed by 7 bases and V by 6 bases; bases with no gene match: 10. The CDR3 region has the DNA TGTGCCAGCAGGACGGGACTAGCTAGGGGGGAGCAGTACTTC. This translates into CASRTGLARGEQYF.

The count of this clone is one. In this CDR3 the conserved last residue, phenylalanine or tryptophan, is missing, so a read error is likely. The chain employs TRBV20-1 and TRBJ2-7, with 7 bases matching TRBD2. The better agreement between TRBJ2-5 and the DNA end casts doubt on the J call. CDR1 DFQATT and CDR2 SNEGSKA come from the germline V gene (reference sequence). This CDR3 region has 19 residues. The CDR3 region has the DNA TGCAGTGCCCACTTCTCCCCGGGGGGTAGCAGAATACCCCAAGAGACCCAGTACTCC. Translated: CSAHFSPGGSRIPQETQYS.

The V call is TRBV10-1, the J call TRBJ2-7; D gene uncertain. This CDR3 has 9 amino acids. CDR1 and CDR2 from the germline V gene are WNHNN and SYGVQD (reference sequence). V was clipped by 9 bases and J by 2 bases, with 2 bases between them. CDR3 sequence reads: CARTYEQYV. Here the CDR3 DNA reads TGCGCCAGGACCTACGAGCAGTACGTC.

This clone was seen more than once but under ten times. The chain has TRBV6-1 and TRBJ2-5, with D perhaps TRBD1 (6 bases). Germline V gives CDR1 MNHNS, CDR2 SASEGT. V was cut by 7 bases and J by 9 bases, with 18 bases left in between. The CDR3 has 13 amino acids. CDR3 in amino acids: CASNQGPQRAQYF. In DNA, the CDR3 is TGTGCCAGCAACCAGGGGCCCCAAAGGGCCCAGTACTTC.